This TCR beta chain was recorded in a study of blood T cell repertoires in COVID-19. The trim removed 4 bases at V and 0 bases at J, leaving 7 bases unmatched. Per germline, CDR1 MNHEY and CDR2 SMNVEV (reference sequence). The CDR3 extends over 16 amino acids. The protocol was immunoSEQ multiplex PCR, while the TCRdb copy is restricted to in-frame clones and leaves out a portion. This table has a few hundred thousand clones, 87% appearing once. The sequencing sample was made of PBMCs or T cells enriched from blood (not recorded which). The origin of this receptor is a young man with acute COVID-19. V gene TRBV27 combines with J gene TRBJ2-3; TRBD1 matches at 7 bases. This chain's CDR3 is CASSSGTDLSTDTQYF. The CDR3 bases are TGTGCCAGCAGTTCGGGGACAGATTTAAGCACAGATACGCAGTATTTT.